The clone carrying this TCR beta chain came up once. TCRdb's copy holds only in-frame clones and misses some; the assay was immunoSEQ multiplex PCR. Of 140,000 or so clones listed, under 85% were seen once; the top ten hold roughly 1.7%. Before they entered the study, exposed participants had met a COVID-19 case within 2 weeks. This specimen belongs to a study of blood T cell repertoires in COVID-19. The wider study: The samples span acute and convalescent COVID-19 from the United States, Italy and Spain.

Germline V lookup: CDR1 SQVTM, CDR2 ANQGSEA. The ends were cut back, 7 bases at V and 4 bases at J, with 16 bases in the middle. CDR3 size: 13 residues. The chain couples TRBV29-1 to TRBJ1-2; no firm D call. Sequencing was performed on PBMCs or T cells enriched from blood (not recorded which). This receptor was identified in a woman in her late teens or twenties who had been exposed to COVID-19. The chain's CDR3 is CSASREGGYGYTF. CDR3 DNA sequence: TGCAGCGCCTCACGCGAGGGTGGCTATGGCTACACCTTC.